The next 31 T cell receptor beta chains were all read from a single sample in a study of early T cells in non-severe SARS-CoV-2 infection. Each CDR3 protein is one row after TCRdb ran MiXCR on the 5' RACE reads. The data hold 30,000 to 35,000 distinct CDR3 sequences, with approximately 4.3% observed a single time. Sequencing was done on a sample of whole blood. The receptor set was obtained from an adult who was a healthcare worker with PCR-confirmed SARS-CoV-2 infection or an uninfected control (not recorded which).

This clonotype has more than one count but fewer than ten. Just one base apart from a much larger clone, this may be a read error. The chain joins TRBV28 to TRBJ2-2; D is uncertain. Germline loops: CDR1 MDHEN, CDR2 SYDVKM. The CDR3 totals 13 residues. V shed 8 bases and J shed 1 base, with 8 bases lying between them. CDR3 sequence reads: CASPDGNTGELFF. The CDR3 DNA follows: TGTGCCAGCCCTGACGGGAACACCGGGGAGCTGTTTTTT.

This clonotype was seen a handful of times. The V and J genes are TRBV6-1 and TRBJ2-7; D is unresolved. The CDR3 is 12 amino acids. In germline, CDR1 is MNHNS, CDR2 SASEGT. The V gene lost 4 bases and the J gene lost 2 bases, with 6 bases spanning the gap. The CDR3 protein is CASSGRTYEQYF. In DNA, the CDR3 is TGTGCCAGCAGTGGCAGGACCTACGAGCAGTACTTC.

This clonotype showed up many times. The J gene is TRBJ1-1, the V gene TRBV10-3; 8 bases align to TRBD1. CDR1 and CDR2 (germline): ENHRY, SYGVKD. J lost 3 bases, V lost 6 bases, and 3 bases had no gene match. The CDR3 has 13 amino acids. The CDR3 protein is CAIRDRADTEAFF. The CDR3, as DNA: TGTGCCATCAGGGACAGGGCAGACACTGAAGCTTTCTTT.

Ten or more counts support this clonotype. This chain joins TRBV20-1 and TRBJ2-7, with D maybe TRBD1 (6 bases). Germline lookup yields CDR1 DFQATT and CDR2 SNEGSKA (reference sequence). Trimming cost V 8 bases and J 4 bases, with 18 bases left between them. The CDR3 spans 13 residues. The CDR3 coding sequence is TGCAGTACGCCGGACTCTAGGGGGTACGAGCAGTACTTC. As protein: CSTPDSRGYEQYF.

This clonotype was detected ten times or more. The rearrangement joins TRBV27 to TRBJ1-2; 8 bases are shared with TRBD1. The CDR3 totals 14 residues. The J segment lost 7 bases and the V segment lost 5 bases, leaving 9 bases of the junction unmatched. Germline assignment: CDR1 MNHEY and CDR2 SMNVEV (reference sequence). The CDR3 bases are TGTGCCAGCAGTCCGGGGACAGGCGATCGTGGCTACACCTTC. As protein: CASSPGTGDRGYTF.

This clonotype showed up many times. J is TRBJ2-5 and V is TRBV13; tentative D call: TRBD1 (5 bases). Germline CDR1 PRHDT, CDR2 FYEKMQ (reference sequence). Trimming took off 0 bases at V and 5 bases at J, with 13 bases between the two ends. The CDR3 length is 15 residues. DNA of the CDR3: TGTGCCAGCAGCTTAGGATCCAGGGTCAGCGAGACCCAGTACTTC. It translates to CASSLGSRVSETQYF.

This clonotype came up many times. V and J are TRBV5-1 and TRBJ2-2; the D gene could be TRBD1 or TRBD2 (5 bases each). The CDR3 is made up of 15 amino acids. The germline V gene encodes CDR1 SGHRS and CDR2 YFSETQ. Trimming shortened V by 4 bases and J by 6 bases, and 16 bases separated the two germline ends. CDR3: CASSAPERGAGELFF. CDR3 in DNA: TGCGCCAGCAGCGCCCCCGAACGGGGCGCCGGGGAGCTGTTTTTT.

The sample holds many counts of this clonotype. The rearrangement joins TRBV5-6 to TRBJ2-7, with a possible D match to TRBD1 (6 bases). The CDR3 is 13 amino acids. Looked up from germline, CDR1 is SGHDT and CDR2 is YYEEEE. Trimming stripped 5 bases from V and 0 bases from J, with 9 bases between. The DNA for the CDR3 is TGTGCCAGCAGTACGGGACACTCCTACGAGCAGTACTTC. The encoded protein is CASSTGHSYEQYF.

Ten or more counts support this clonotype. The gene calls are TRBV2 and TRBJ2-4; D perhaps matches TRBD1 (6 bases). Germline V lookup: CDR1 SNHLY, CDR2 FYNNEI. The CDR3 has 12 residues. The germline V and J ends were trimmed by 7 bases and 8 bases, with 12 bases remaining between them. The CDR3 region has the DNA TGTGCCAGCACTGGGACATATTACATTCAGTACTTC. Translation gives CASTGTYYIQYF.

This clonotype was detected ten times or more. This chain joins TRBV11-2 and TRBJ1-2; no clear D gene. The CDR3 is made up of 15 amino acids. With 5 bases removed from V and 0 bases from J, the gap between germline ends came to 13 bases. Germline assignment: CDR1 SGHAT and CDR2 FQNNGV. Here the CDR3 DNA reads TGTGCCAGCAGCCCAGACTTATTCGCTAACTATGGCTACACCTTC. This gives the protein CASSPDLFANYGYTF.

At least ten counts were recorded for this clonotype. V usage is TRBV2 and J usage is TRBJ2-2, with 12 bases matching TRBD2. This CDR3 has 17 amino acids. Germline V gene data show CDR1 as SNHLY and CDR2 as FYNNEI. Unmatched junction bases numbered 5, after V lost 1 base and J lost 5 bases. The CDR3 loop reads CASSEGSLAGGTGELFF. DNA for the CDR3: TGTGCCAGCAGTGAAGGAAGTCTAGCGGGAGGGACCGGGGAGCTGTTTTTT.

This clonotype was seen many times. The rearrangement uses TRBV19 and TRBJ2-7; D is uncertain. The CDR3 is 15 residues long. The ends were cut back, 4 bases at V and 9 bases at J, with 22 bases in the middle. The V gene's germline CDR1 is LNHDA and CDR2 SQIVND (reference sequence). The CDR3 nucleotides are TGTGCCAGTAGTACCAACCTCGGTTCTAAAAGGGTGCAGTACTTC. Translation: CASSTNLGSKRVQYF.

This chain links TRBV6-6 with TRBJ2-3; no reliable D call. Deletions cut 6 bases from V and 2 bases from J, with 6 bases between. Germline assignment: CDR1 MNHNY and CDR2 SVGAGI (reference sequence). This CDR3 comprises 12 residues. The CDR3 DNA sequence: TGTGCCAGCAGACTTCTCACAGATACGCAGTATTTT. Translating gives CASRLLTDTQYF.

The V call is TRBV7-3, the J call TRBJ2-3; D remains ambiguous. Germline V gene lookup returns CDR1 SGHTA and CDR2 FQGTGA. CDR3 size: 14 residues. Trimming took 3 bases from V and 2 from J, leaving 9 bases between them. In DNA, the CDR3 is TGTGCCAGCAGCTTTGACTCGAACACAGATACGCAGTATTTT. As protein: CASSFDSNTDTQYF.

This clonotype appeared many times. This chain joins TRBV27 and TRBJ2-5, with a possible D match to TRBD2 (6 bases). Germline V gene lookup returns CDR1 MNHEY and CDR2 SMNVEV (reference sequence). The ends were cut back, 4 bases at V and 1 base at J, with 10 bases in the middle. The CDR3 loop spans 14 amino acids. As DNA, the CDR3 is TGTGCCAGCAGTTCGGCGGGACCCCAAGAGACCCAGTACTTC. It specifies CASSSAGPQETQYF.

This clonotype appeared many times. This chain links TRBV18 with TRBJ1-5; D possibly corresponds to TRBD1 (6 bases). The CDR3 is made up of 14 amino acids. The germline gives CDR1 KGHSH, CDR2 LQKENI. Between the trimmed V and J ends, which lost 5 bases and 2 bases, there was a span of 10 bases. CDR3 DNA sequence: TGTGCCAGCTCAGCGACAGGCGGCAATCAGCCCCAGCATTTT. This codes for CASSATGGNQPQHF.

Many counts were recorded for this clonotype. The rearrangement links TRBV10-1 to TRBJ2-7, with 8 bases identical to TRBD1. Germline values: CDR1 WNHNN, CDR2 SYGVQD (reference sequence). The CDR3 covers 13 residues. The V segment lost 8 bases and the J segment 10 bases; nucleotides outside the gene matches: 13. Written as DNA, the CDR3 is TGCGCCAGCTCTGGACAGGGCAATTTACCCCAGTACTTC. Amino acid sequence: CASSGQGNLPQYF.

The chain has TRBV11-2 and TRBJ1-2; tentative D call: TRBD1 (6 bases). Per the germline V gene, CDR1 is SGHAT and CDR2 is FQNNGV. V gave up 4 bases and J gave up 2 bases, with 8 bases separating them. This CDR3 has 13 residues. CDR3 in amino acids: CASSSTGNYGYTF. The CDR3 DNA sequence: TGTGCCAGCAGCTCAACAGGGAACTATGGCTACACCTTC.

This clonotype was observed at least ten times. The chain carries TRBV4-2 and TRBJ2-3; D is undetermined. This CDR3 spans 12 amino acids. The V end lost 3 bases, the J end lost 5 bases, and 6 bases lay between the germline ends. Germline assignment: CDR1 LGHNA and CDR2 YNFKEQ. DNA for the CDR3: TGTGCCAGCAGCCAGTCAGGAGATACGCAGTATTTT. This gives the protein CASSQSGDTQYF.

This clonotype was counted at least ten times. The chain links TRBV4-2 to TRBJ2-3; 7 bases align to TRBD2. Per germline, CDR1 LGHNA and CDR2 YNFKEQ. Trimming at V came to 8 bases and at J to 2 bases, leaving 10 bases not matched to a gene. CDR3 length equals 15 residues. The CDR3 coding sequence is TGTGCCAGCCAGAATCTCGGGACTACCACAGATACGCAGTATTTT. This encodes CASQNLGTTTDTQYF.

This clonotype showed up many times. Here the CDR3 reads CASSLAGTSGGQETQYF. In nucleotides, the CDR3 is TGTGCCAGCAGCTTAGCCGGGACTAGCGGGGGTCAAGAGACCCAGTACTTC. The rearrangement joins TRBV7-2 to TRBJ2-5, with TRBD2 matching 14 bases. The junction had 2 bases not matched to a gene; V was cut back by 0 bases and J by 2 bases. CDR3 length equals 17 residues. From germline, CDR1 is SGHTA and CDR2 FQGNSA.

This clonotype was seen ten or more times. The rearrangement uses TRBV10-3 and TRBJ2-3; perhaps TRBD2 as D (6 bases). Germline CDR1 and CDR2: ENHRY and SYGVKD. The CDR3 is made up of 14 amino acids. The ends were cut back, 6 bases at V and 4 bases at J, with 14 bases in the middle. Here the CDR3 DNA reads TGTGCCATCAGGGGAGGCCTAGCGTCAGATACGCAGTATTTT. It is translated as CAIRGGLASDTQYF.

The chain couples TRBV29-1 to TRBJ1-1, with D possibly matching TRBD1 (6 bases). V lost 2 bases and J 6 bases, leaving 13 bases between the germline ends. The length of the CDR3 is 13 residues. Germline assignment: CDR1 SQVTM and CDR2 ANQGSEA. In nucleotides, the CDR3 is TGCAGCGTTGAAAGTCAACAGGGATCTGAAGCTTTCTTT. Its protein product is CSVESQQGSEAFF.

In its sample, this clonotype was seen many times. The chain carries TRBV5-4 and TRBJ2-3; unclear D gene. Germline assignment: CDR1 SGHNT and CDR2 YYREEE (reference sequence). The CDR3 is 15 amino acids. V was pared by 4 bases and J by 1 base, with 13 bases between. Here the CDR3 reads CASSTTPSGTDTQYF. The CDR3 DNA is TGTGCCAGCAGCACGACCCCTTCTGGCACAGATACGCAGTATTTT.

This clonotype was counted many times. The chain recombines TRBV6-5 with TRBJ2-5; 7 bases fit TRBD1. The V gene end was trimmed by 4 bases and the J gene end by 4 bases; junction bases not matched to a gene: 3. In germline, CDR1 is MNHEY, CDR2 SVGAGI. There are 13 residues in the CDR3. CDR3 coding DNA: TGTGCCAGCAGTTTCTACAGGGGAGAGACCCAGTACTTC. Translation gives CASSFYRGETQYF.

There are many counts of this clonotype. The gene calls are TRBV7-9 and TRBJ1-3, with a weak D call TRBD1 (6 bases). In germline, CDR1 is SEHNR, CDR2 FQNEAQ (reference sequence). Deletions cut 5 bases from V and 3 bases from J, with 20 bases between. CDR3 length equals 17 residues. In nucleotides, the CDR3 is TGTGCCAGCAGCAGCCGGGACACGACAGCGGTTGGAAACACCATATATTTT. Translated: CASSSRDTTAVGNTIYF.

This clonotype showed up many times. The gene calls are TRBV12-3 or TRBV12-4 and TRBJ1-2; D unclear. V lost 5 bases to trimming and J lost 6 bases, with 10 bases between them. The CDR3 has 12 amino acids. In nucleotides, the CDR3 is TGTGCCAGCAGTGACATTCCCCATGGCTACACCTTC. This encodes CASSDIPHGYTF.

The table lists this clonotype with many counts. The rearrangement uses TRBV5-1 and TRBJ1-1; tentatively, D is TRBD1 (6 bases). The CDR3 has 16 amino acids. Per the germline V gene, CDR1 is SGHRS and CDR2 is YFSETQ. V shed 2 bases and J shed 0 bases, with 14 bases lying between them. The CDR3 bases are TGCGCCAGCAGCTTAGTAGGGGGGATTATGAACACTGAAGCTTTCTTT. Its translation: CASSLVGGIMNTEAFF.

This chain links TRBV12-3 or TRBV12-4 with TRBJ1-1; 7 bases fit TRBD1. V dropped 6 bases and J dropped 7; count of bases not matched to a gene: 5. The CDR3 consists of 12 residues. CDR3 in DNA: TGTGCCAGCAGCTCGACAGGGTATGAAGCTTTCTTT. Translation: CASSSTGYEAFF.

This clonotype qualifies as medium-sized. CDR3 residues: CASSFRLAGDGEQFF. The CDR3 DNA sequence: TGTGCCAGCAGCTTCAGACTAGCGGGGGATGGTGAGCAGTTCTTC. The V call is TRBV7-6, the J call TRBJ2-1; 12 bases fit TRBD2. J was trimmed by 9 bases and V by 3 bases; bases with no gene match: 6. The CDR3 runs to 15 residues. Germline V gives CDR1 SGHVS, CDR2 FNYEAQ.

Ten or more counts support this clonotype. The V call is TRBV5-4, the J call TRBJ2-3; 10 bases match TRBD2. With 7 bases clipped from V and 2 bases from J, the junction kept 10 bases outside the gene matches. The CDR3 spans 16 residues. Germline V gene sequence: CDR1 SGHNT, CDR2 YYREEE (reference sequence). The chain's CDR3 is CASRSRAGGPTDTQYF. The CDR3 coding sequence is TGTGCCAGCCGATCCAGAGCGGGAGGGCCCACAGATACGCAGTATTTT.